These 31 T cell receptor beta chains originate from one sample sequenced in a study of CD8+CD57+ T cells in acquired aplastic anemia. TCR beta VDJ combinations and CDR3 sequences were profiled from genomic DNA. TCRdb reanalysed the reads using MiXCR and keeps one entry per CDR3 protein. This sample has approximately 220,000 distinct CDR3 sequences, with around 45% found just once. It was patients with CD8+CD57+ cell expansion by flow cytometry who were chosen for sequencing. The sequencing input was sorted CD4+, CD8+, or CD8+CD57+ T cells (not recorded which) from PBMCs. The receptors come from a human donor with aplastic anemia.

The V gene is TRBV9, the J gene TRBJ1-2; 10 positions match TRBD1. Losses at the gene ends were 0 bases for V and 5 bases for J; bases not matched to a gene: 7. The germline V gene encodes CDR1 SGDLS and CDR2 YYNGEE. The CDR3 length is 16 residues. The chain's CDR3 is CASSVGSDRGVYGYTF. In nucleotides, the CDR3 is TGTGCCAGCAGCGTAGGCTCGGACAGGGGGGTGTATGGCTACACCTTC.

V is TRBV2 and J is TRBJ2-3; D uncertain. Germline CDR1 SNHLY, CDR2 FYNNEI. The CDR3 has 13 amino acids. V dropped 6 bases and J dropped 2 bases, with 9 bases sitting between them. The CDR3 region is CASSFDNTDTQYF. The CDR3 nucleotides read TGTGCCAGCAGCTTCGACAACACAGATACGCAGTATTTT.

This clonotype was detected only a few times. The genes are TRBV5-6 and TRBJ2-2; 8 nucleotides align to TRBD2. The J segment lost 0 bases and the V segment lost 0 bases, leaving 4 bases of the junction unmatched. Germline V gene sequence: CDR1 SGHDT, CDR2 YYEEEE. The CDR3 is 17 amino acids. The CDR3 region has the DNA TGTGCCAGCAGCTTGGCTGGCGGGGGGCCGAACACCGGGGAGCTGTTTTTT. Translation: CASSLAGGGPNTGELFF.

This clonotype showed up many times. The chain recombines TRBV20-1 with TRBJ2-5, with 12 bases lining up with TRBD2. J gave up 3 bases and V 6 bases, and 11 bases lay outside the gene matches. The CDR3 runs to 16 residues. Germline CDR1 is DFQATT and CDR2 is SNEGSKA (reference sequence). In DNA form, the CDR3 reads TGCAGTGCATTTACATCGGCTAGCGGGGGGGAAGAGACCCAGTACTTC. This encodes CSAFTSASGGEETQYF.

The chain is built from TRBV9 and TRBJ2-7; a weak D match, TRBD2 (5 bases). Per germline, CDR1 SGDLS and CDR2 YYNGEE. The CDR3 has 14 residues. Trimming took 0 bases from V and 2 from J, leaving 9 bases between them. The CDR3 is CASSVADLAYEQYF. The CDR3 DNA sequence: TGTGCCAGCAGCGTAGCGGACTTGGCCTACGAGCAGTACTTC.

The chain carries TRBV12-3 or TRBV12-4 and TRBJ1-6; the D gene is possibly TRBD1 (5 bases). V lost 6 bases and J lost 12, with 18 bases in between. There are 14 residues in the CDR3. The CDR3 sequence: CASRPGTTLGPLHF. Written as DNA, the CDR3 is TGTGCCAGCAGGCCCGGGACCACTCTTGGACCCCTCCACTTT.

This clonotype was picked up a small number of times. V gene TRBV5-4 combines with J gene TRBJ2-7; perhaps TRBD1 as D (5 bases). Germline values: CDR1 SGHNT, CDR2 YYREEE (reference sequence). The CDR3 contains 14 residues. Trimming left V 3 bases short and J 6 bases short, with 16 bases between. CDR3 in DNA: TGTGCCAGCAGCTCCCTGAGGCAGGGTAGCGAGCAGTACTTC. Residues: CASSSLRQGSEQYF.

Ten or more counts support this clonotype. This chain connects TRBV2 to TRBJ1-4; the D gene is possibly TRBD1 (6 bases). There are 15 residues in the CDR3. V gave up 5 bases and J gave up 6 bases, with 16 bases separating them. Germline values: CDR1 SNHLY, CDR2 FYNNEI. CDR3 region: CASSPEDRLDEKLFF. In DNA, the CDR3 is TGTGCCAGCAGTCCCGAAGACAGGCTGGATGAAAAACTGTTTTTT. Supplemented by reference TRBV2 and TRBJ1-4, the full variable domain reads EPEVTQTPSHQVTQMGQEVILRCVPISNHLYFYWYRQILGQKVEFLVSFYNNEISEKSEIFDDQFSVERPDGSNFTLKIRSTKLEDSAMYFCASSPEDRLDEKLFFGSGTQLSVL.

The chain joins TRBV12-5 to TRBJ1-5; 11 positions agree with TRBD1. From germline, CDR1 is LGHNT and CDR2 FRNRAP. Trimming took 9 bases from V and 3 from J; bases not matched to a gene: 7. CDR3 length: 15 residues. For the CDR3, the DNA is TGTGCTAGCGGGGGGACAGGGGGTATCAATCAGCCCCAGCATTTT. Protein sequence: CASGGTGGINQPQHF.

The chain couples TRBV7-9 to TRBJ2-7, with D maybe TRBD2 (5 bases). CDR1 SEHNR and CDR2 FQNEAQ come from the germline V gene (reference sequence). This CDR3 spans 15 amino acids. V dropped 1 base and J dropped 2 bases, with 12 bases sitting between them. Here the CDR3 reads CASSLGRTSTYEQYF. For the CDR3, the DNA is TGTGCCAGCAGCTTAGGGAGGACTTCAACCTACGAGCAGTACTTC.

With regard to this clonotype: The junction departs from germline at one end; a sequencing error may be responsible. The V call is TRBV29-1, the J call TRBJ1-2, with a tentative D call TRBD1 (6 bases). The CDR3 runs 15 residues. Germline lookup yields CDR1 SQVTM and CDR2 ANQGSEA. CDR3 nucleotides: TGTAGCGTTGAAGAGCTGGAGAGGGGGGACTATGGCTACACCTTC. This codes for CSVEELERGDYGYTF.

The chain recombines TRBV19 with TRBJ1-6; no firm D call. The germline CDR1 and CDR2 sequences are LNHDA and SQIVND (reference sequence). The ends were cut back, 4 bases at V and 11 bases at J, with 15 bases in the middle. This CDR3 is 14 amino acids long. CDR3 residues: CASSTGSNRAPLHF. For the CDR3, the DNA is TGTGCCAGTAGTACAGGCTCGAATCGGGCACCCCTCCACTTT.

At least ten counts were recorded for this clonotype. This chain links TRBV9 with TRBJ2-3; 7 bases are shared with TRBD2. Germline V gene data show CDR1 as SGDLS and CDR2 as YYNGEE. This CDR3 has 17 amino acids. V was clipped by 0 bases and J by 0 bases; unmatched bases: 7. CDR3 in DNA: TGTGCCAGCAGCGTAGTCGTGAGGCGGGGGAGCACAGATACGCAGTATTTT. It is translated as CASSVVVRRGSTDTQYF.

The rearrangement uses TRBV24-1 and TRBJ2-1, with 10 positions matching TRBD1. Losses at the gene ends were 0 bases for V and 6 bases for J; bases not matched to a gene: 1. The CDR3 is 15 residues long. CDR1 and CDR2 (germline): KGHDR, SFDVKD. Here the CDR3 DNA reads TGTGCCACCAGTGATTTGAGGGACAGGGGCAATGAGCAGTTCTTC. It specifies CATSDLRDRGNEQFF.

The table lists this clonotype with a few counts. The chain has TRBV30 and TRBJ1-1, with a possible D match to TRBD1 (5 bases). CDR3 length: 13 amino acids. Between the trimmed V and J ends, which lost 4 bases and 6 bases, there was a span of 15 bases. Germline CDR1 and CDR2: GTSNPN and SVGIG (reference sequence). This chain's CDR3 is CAWTIQDFAEAFF. The CDR3 region has the DNA TGTGCCTGGACAATACAGGATTTCGCTGAAGCTTTCTTT.

This chain connects TRBV7-9 to TRBJ2-5, with 10 positions matching TRBD2. Germline values: CDR1 SEHNR, CDR2 FQNEAQ (reference sequence). The CDR3 spans 16 residues. The V segment lost 6 bases and the J segment 1 base; nucleotides outside the gene matches: 8. The CDR3 region is CASSYRTSGGQETQYF. The CDR3 bases are TGTGCCAGCAGTTATAGGACTAGCGGAGGCCAAGAGACCCAGTACTTC.

This clonotype has a count of ten or more. This chain uses TRBV15 with TRBJ1-1; TRBD1 is a possible D gene (6 bases). This CDR3 is 18 amino acids long. Per the germline V gene, CDR1 is LNHNV and CDR2 is YYDKDF (reference sequence). V was trimmed by 0 bases and J by 0 bases, leaving 17 bases between them. The CDR3 here is CATSRDTTGTPMNTEAFF. DNA of the CDR3: TGTGCCACCAGCAGAGACACTACCGGGACACCCATGAACACTGAAGCTTTCTTT.

The genes are TRBV9 and TRBJ2-3; D remains ambiguous. The CDR3 spans 14 residues. Trimming took off 0 bases at V and 5 bases at J, with 10 bases between the two ends. The germline V gene encodes CDR1 SGDLS and CDR2 YYNGEE. Here the CDR3 DNA reads TGTGCCAGCAGCGTAGAGGCTGCTTTAGATACGCAGTATTTT. Its protein product is CASSVEAALDTQYF.

In regard to this clonotype: Given a much more abundant clone one base away, this may be a read error. This chain connects TRBV20-1 to TRBJ1-3; D remains ambiguous. With 0 bases removed from V and 4 bases from J, the gap between germline ends came to 13 bases. This CDR3 is 15 amino acids long. Germline assignment: CDR1 DFQATT and CDR2 SNEGSKA (reference sequence). The CDR3 bases are TGCAGTGCTAGAGATTTCAGTGGGCCCGGAAACACCATATATTTT. Its protein is CSARDFSGPGNTIYF.

In this sample, this clonotype turned up a few times. The chain carries TRBV28 and TRBJ2-1; 8 nucleotides align to TRBD2. Per germline, CDR1 MDHEN and CDR2 SYDVKM. Germline trimming cut 2 bases from V and 6 bases from J; bases unmatched to any gene: 9. CDR3 length: 16 amino acids. CDR3 nucleotides: TGTGCCAGCAGTTTAGCGGGAGGATTTAGTGTCAATGAGCAGTTCTTC. Residues: CASSLAGGFSVNEQFF.

This clonotype was detected ten times or more. This chain uses TRBV4-3 with TRBJ1-6; D not resolved. Germline CDR1 LGHNA, CDR2 YSLEER. The CDR3 has 16 amino acids. The germline V and J ends were trimmed by 0 bases and 5 bases, with 11 bases remaining between them. The CDR3 is CASSQDWARNNSPLHF. The CDR3 nucleotides are TGCGCCAGCAGCCAAGATTGGGCTCGGAATAATTCACCCCTCCACTTT.

On this clonotype itself: A read error may be the cause here, since a much bigger clone is one base away. The CDR3 end shows no conserved phenylalanine or tryptophan, and so a read error is likely. The V call is TRBV19, the J call TRBJ1-1, with D perhaps matching TRBD1 (5 bases). The CDR3 is 13 residues long. Deletions cut 11 bases from V and 5 bases from J, with 18 bases between. Per germline, CDR1 LNHDA and CDR2 SQIVND (reference sequence). The CDR3 loop is CAARGFHGTEAFL. The CDR3 region has the DNA TGTGCCGCCCGGGGGTTCCATGGGACTGAAGCTTTCCTT.

The V and J genes are TRBV30 and TRBJ1-1; D unclear. Trimming took off 3 bases at V and 1 base at J, with 9 bases between the two ends. The length of the CDR3 is 13 residues. From germline, CDR1 is GTSNPN and CDR2 SVGIG (reference sequence). The CDR3 nucleotides are TGTGCCTGGAGGTCGGTGAGGAACACTGAAGCTTTCTTT. Its translation: CAWRSVRNTEAFF.

This chain links TRBV29-1 with TRBJ1-1; 8 bases align to TRBD1. Germline-derived CDR1 and CDR2 are SQVTM and ANQGSEA. The CDR3 is 14 amino acids. V was pared by 4 bases and J by 5 bases, with 9 bases of the junction left unmatched. Here the CDR3 DNA reads TGCAGCGTTGCTCTAGACAGGGGAAGGACTGAAGCTTTCTTT. Translated: CSVALDRGRTEAFF.

This clonotype has at least ten counts. This chain uses TRBV5-1 with TRBJ2-7; the D gene is possibly TRBD2 (6 bases). The V and J ends lost 1 base and 7 bases respectively, with 18 bases between them. Germline V gene sequence: CDR1 SGHRS, CDR2 YFSETQ. This CDR3 region has 15 residues. This CDR3 reads CASSLTGLKEAEQYF. CDR3 in DNA: TGCGCCAGCAGCTTGACGGGACTCAAAGAAGCGGAGCAGTACTTC.

In this sample, this clonotype turned up once. The chain combines TRBV10-3 with TRBJ1-2; weak D call: TRBD1 (6 bases). The V end lost 6 bases, the J end lost 4 bases, and 15 bases lay between the germline ends. Germline CDR1 reads ENHRY; CDR2 reads SYGVKD. This CDR3 has 14 amino acids. DNA of the CDR3: TGTGCCATCAGCGACCAGGGGATATCCTATGGCTACACCTTC. Amino acids: CAISDQGISYGYTF.

The rearrangement links TRBV24-1 to TRBJ1-5; D is ambiguous. V was pared by 5 bases and J by 2 bases, with 6 bases between. Germline lookup yields CDR1 KGHDR and CDR2 SFDVKD. The CDR3 covers 13 residues. CDR3 protein: CATSGRGNQPQHF. CDR3 nucleotide sequence: TGTGCCACCAGTGGTCGGGGCAATCAGCCCCAGCATTTT.

The chain employs TRBV25-1 and TRBJ2-1; D is uncertain. The germline gives CDR1 MGHDK, CDR2 SYGVNS. Between the trimmed V and J ends, which lost 6 bases and 9 bases, there was a span of 12 bases. This CDR3 spans 12 amino acids. CDR3 sequence reads: CASSFITVEQFF. The CDR3 DNA reads as TGTGCCAGCAGCTTTATAACGGTTGAGCAGTTCTTC. Filled out from reference TRBV25-1 and TRBJ2-1, the complete variable domain reads EADIYQTPRYLVIGTGKKITLECSQTMGHDKMYWYQQDPGMELHLIHYSYGVNSTEKGDLSSESTVSRIRTEHFPLTLESARPSHTSQYLCASSFITVEQFFGPGTRLTVL.

This clonotype was observed at least ten times. V and J are TRBV10-3 and TRBJ1-2; D gene uncertain. The CDR3 has 14 amino acids. The V end was cut by 0 bases, the J end by 6 bases, with 11 bases between. The germline CDR1 and CDR2 sequences are ENHRY and SYGVKD. CDR3 nucleotide sequence: TGTGCCATCAGTGAGTCGGGAGGGAGGGATGGCTACACCTTC. This codes for CAISESGGRDGYTF.

The table lists this clonotype with many counts. V and J are TRBV6-6 and TRBJ2-7; D is unclear. The V end lost 0 bases, the J end lost 1 base, and 7 bases lay between the germline ends. The CDR3 is 14 amino acids. The germline V gene has CDR1 MNHNY and CDR2 SVGAGI (reference sequence). The CDR3 reads CASSYSDGSYEQYF. In DNA, the CDR3 is TGTGCCAGCAGTTACTCTGACGGATCCTACGAGCAGTACTTC.

This clonotype was detected many times. The V gene is TRBV20-1, the J gene TRBJ1-5, with 7 bases matching TRBD1. Germline trimming cut 5 bases from V and 0 bases from J; bases unmatched to any gene: 7. The CDR3 contains 15 residues. Germline V gene data show CDR1 as DFQATT and CDR2 as SNEGSKA (reference sequence). CDR3 sequence reads: CSARTGYHSNQPQHF. The CDR3 nucleotides are TGCAGTGCTCGGACAGGTTATCATAGCAATCAGCCCCAGCATTTT.